What follows describes a single T cell receptor (beta chain). In the original workflow: For nucleated cells, counts were estimated from reference gene primer amplification. Produced via immunoSEQ multiplex PCR; TCRdb's table is partial and in-frame only. The D gene and trimming were derived from the DNA, and the V and J assignments and clone size from that table. This table holds 300,000 or so clones, around 86% found once. In assigning cohorts, the study relied on participant-reported clinical history. The data stem from a study of blood T cell repertoires in COVID-19. On the study more broadly: Spain, Italy and the United States supplied samples that represented acute and convalescent COVID-19. The cDNA or gDNA used as material had been derived from T cells, B-cell-depleted T cells, or PBMCs.

The CDR3 is made up of 15 amino acids. Germline lookup yields CDR1 LNHDA and CDR2 SQIVND (reference sequence). V lost 10 bases, J lost 4 bases, and 16 bases stayed unmatched. Source material: PBMCs or T cells enriched from blood (not recorded which). J is TRBJ2-7 and V is TRBV19; TRBD2 aligns across 7 bases. The TCR sequence derives from a woman in her forties with acute COVID-19. CDR3 coding DNA: TGTGCCACATTGGGGCAGGGCGGGAGATCGTACGAGCAGTACTTC. It is translated as CATLGQGGRSYEQYF. Complete variable domain (other parts from reference TRBV19 and TRBJ2-7): DGGITQSPKYLFRKEGQNVTLSCEQNLNHDAMYWYRQDPGQGLRLIYYSQIVNDFQKGDIAEGYSVSREKKESFPLTVTSAQKNPTAFYLCATLGQGGRSYEQYFGPGTRLTVT.